Given below is one TCR beta chain in context. Its antigen is still unknown. The PCR employed 60 Vbeta primers together with 13 Jbeta primers. The table came from immunoSEQ multiplex PCR; TCRdb's copy has only in-frame clones and leaves some out. The sample yields under 250,000 clones, over 70% seen once. This entry is derived from a study of cytomegalovirus exposure and HLA in healthy donors. The CDR3 runs 14 residues. Looked up from germline, CDR1 is LGHNA and CDR2 is YNFKEQ. Overall study results and limits: Rarity characterized most TCR sequences, yet some public TCRs appeared in many donors.

The chain has TRBV4-2 and TRBJ2-5; possibly TRBD1 for D (5 bases). The J call is in doubt because the DNA end fits TRBJ2-7 better. The clonotype originates from a boy aged 2 to 9 in good health and CMV-seronegative. Sequencing input: PBMCs. Here the CDR3 reads CASSPKVREGEQYF. The CDR3 region has the DNA TGTGCCAGCAGCCCGAAGGTCAGGGAAGGCGAGCAGTACTTC.